The sequence of this TCR beta chain was determined in a study of OX40 agonist ivuxolimab in advanced cancers. The ends were cut back, 2 bases at V and 7 bases at J, with 14 bases in the middle. There are 14 residues in the CDR3. Germline V CDR1 and CDR2: MNHNS, SASEGT. The data were produced by immunoSEQ multiplex PCR, yet TCRdb's version contains in-frame clones alone and is incomplete. The sample contains 20,000 to 25,000 clones, approximately 81% of which appear only once. This TCR came from an adult with an advanced solid tumor such as melanoma, head and neck, liver or kidney cancer. Sequences were derived from CD4+ or CD8+ T cells sorted from blood, sampled in a trial of the OX40 agonist ivuxolimab. J is TRBJ1-2 and V is TRBV6-1, with D tentatively TRBD1 (6 bases). The CDR3 DNA reads TGTGCCAGCAGTGAAATTATTGGACAGACTGGCTACACCTTC. Its protein product is CASSEIIGQTGYTF.